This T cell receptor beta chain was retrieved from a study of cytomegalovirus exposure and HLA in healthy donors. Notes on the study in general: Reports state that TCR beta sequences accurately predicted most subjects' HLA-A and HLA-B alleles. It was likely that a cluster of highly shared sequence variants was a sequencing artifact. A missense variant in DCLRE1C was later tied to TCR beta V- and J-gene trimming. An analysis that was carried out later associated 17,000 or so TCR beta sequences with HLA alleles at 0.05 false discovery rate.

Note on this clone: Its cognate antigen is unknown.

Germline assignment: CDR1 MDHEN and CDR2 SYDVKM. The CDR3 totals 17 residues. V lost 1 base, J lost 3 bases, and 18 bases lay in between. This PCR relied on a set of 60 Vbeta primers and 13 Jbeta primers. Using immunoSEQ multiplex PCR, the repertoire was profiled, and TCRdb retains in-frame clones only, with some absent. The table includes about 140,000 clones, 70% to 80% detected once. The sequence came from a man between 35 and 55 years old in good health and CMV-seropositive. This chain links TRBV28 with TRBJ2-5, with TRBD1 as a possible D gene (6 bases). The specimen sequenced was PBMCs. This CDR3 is CASSLYSGSDREETQYF. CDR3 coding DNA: TGTGCCAGCAGTTTATATTCGGGGTCGGACAGAGAAGAGACCCAGTACTTC. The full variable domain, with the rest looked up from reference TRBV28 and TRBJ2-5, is DVKVTQSSRYLVKRTGEKVFLECVQDMDHENMFWYRQDPGLGLRLIYFSYDVKMKEKGDIPEGYSVSREKKERFSLILESASTNQTSMYLCASSLYSGSDREETQYFGPGTRLLVL.